Listed below are T cell receptor beta chains from one sample, sequenced in a study of T cell clonotyping in hematopoietic cell transplantation. Libraries were prepared by immunoSEQ multiplex PCR; TCRdb keeps only in-frame clonotypes and omits some of them. This table has about 70,000 clones, 90% to 95% appearing once. Input material: peripheral blood mononuclear cells. The receptors were sampled from a man aged 50 to 60 in good health. Some clones in this sample may be carry-over from other donors' samples. Each CDR3 is given with its conserved first and last residue. A D gene is named only where the DNA matches it firmly. Rows may omit the clone size; those that give it use once, few, many or a size class.

v_gene,abundance,j_gene,d_gene,CDR3aa,CDR3nt
TRBV18,.,TRBJ1-1,TRBD1,CASSPRVTGGGDTEAFF,TGTGCCAGCTCCCCTCGGGTGACAGGGGGTGGTGACACTGAAGCTTTCTTT
TRBV30,few,TRBJ1-3,.,CAWSVSGIVNTIYF,TGTGCCTGGAGTGTTTCGGGCATAGTAAACACCATATATTTT
TRBV10-3,.,TRBJ2-7,.,CAIRGTFTYEQYF,TGTGCCATCCGGGGGACATTTACCTACGAGCAGTACTTC
TRBV6-1,.,TRBJ2-3,TRBD1,CASSVGQISSTDTQYF,TGTGCCAGCAGTGTGGGACAGATTTCTAGCACAGATACGCAGTATTTT
TRBV27,.,TRBJ2-7,.,CASSWGGGVGEQYF,TGTGCCAGCAGTTGGGGTGGCGGAGTGGGGGAGCAGTACTTC
TRBV2,.,TRBJ1-1,TRBD1,CASGEGTGLGAFF,TGTGCCAGCGGCGAGGGGACAGGGTTGGGTGCTTTCTTT
TRBV27,.,TRBJ2-7,.,CASSYTGGPIYEQYF,TGTGCCAGCAGTTACACTGGGGGGCCCATCTACGAGCAGTACTTC
TRBV5-6,.,TRBJ2-3,TRBD2,CASSGEAGGTDTQYF,TGTGCCAGCAGCGGAGAGGCGGGGGGCACAGATACGCAGTATTTT
TRBV6-5,.,TRBJ1-4,TRBD1,CASRRQGVNEKLFF,TGTGCCAGCAGGCGACAGGGGGTTAATGAAAAACTGTTTTTT
TRBV11-2,.,TRBJ2-7,.,CASSSGRSPWDEQYF,TGTGCCAGCAGCTCCGGACGGTCCCCTTGGGACGAGCAGTACTTC
TRBV7-2,.,TRBJ2-3,.,CASSLGQPGTDTQYF,TGTGCCAGCAGCTTAGGCCAGCCCGGCACAGATACGCAGTATTTT
TRBV27,.,TRBJ1-2,.,CASSTSPPVVHGYTF,TGTGCCAGCAGTACAAGCCCCCCAGTGGTTCATGGCTACACCTTC
TRBV14,.,TRBJ2-7,TRBD2,CASSQVGLAGTNEQYF,TGTGCCAGCAGCCAAGTGGGACTAGCGGGGACGAACGAGCAGTACTTC
TRBV28,.,TRBJ2-7,TRBD2,CASRQPRGGTYEQYF,TGTGCCAGCAGACAACCCCGGGGGGGCACCTACGAGCAGTACTTC
TRBV19,once,TRBJ2-2,.,CASSITANTGELFF,TGTGCCAGTAGTATTACGGCGAACACCGGGGAGCTGTTTTTT
TRBV4-3,.,TRBJ2-7,.,CASSQDRRTFLYEQYF,TGCGCCAGCAGCCAAGATCGTCGGACTTTTCTTTACGAGCAGTACTTC
TRBV5-1,.,TRBJ2-5,.,CASSPNPQETQYF,TGCGCCAGCAGCCCCAACCCACAAGAGACCCAGTACTTC
TRBV10-3,.,TRBJ2-7,.,CAISDLALAYEQYF,TGTGCCATCAGTGACCTGGCGTTAGCCTACGAGCAGTACTTC
TRBV11-2,.,TRBJ2-1,TRBD2,CASSSFKPGLGYNEQFF,TGTGCCAGCAGCTCCTTCAAACCGGGACTAGGATACAATGAGCAGTTCTTC
TRBV5-1,.,TRBJ2-7,TRBD2,CASSVTQGLAGVEQYF,TGCGCCAGCAGCGTCACACAGGGACTAGCGGGAGTAGAGCAGTACTTC
TRBV7-3,.,TRBJ2-1,TRBD1,CASKRQGMDNEQFF,TGTGCCAGCAAGCGACAGGGGATGGACAATGAGCAGTTCTTC
TRBV9,.,TRBJ2-7,.,CASSVAAAGGTYEQYF,TGTGCCAGCAGCGTAGCGGCGGCAGGCGGAACCTACGAGCAGTACTTC
TRBV5-4,.,TRBJ2-2,.,CASSPSNTGELFF,TGTGCCAGCAGCCCTTCAAACACCGGGGAGCTGTTTTTT
TRBV7-6,.,TRBJ1-1,.,CASSLQGPEAFF,TGTGCCAGCAGCTTACAGGGACCTGAAGCTTTCTTT
TRBV15,.,TRBJ1-1,.,CATSRDRTAEAFF,TGTGCCACCAGCAGAGATAGGACAGCTGAAGCTTTCTTT
TRBV28,.,TRBJ1-5,.,CASSLATEGDNQPQHF,TGTGCCAGCAGTTTGGCAACAGAGGGGGACAATCAGCCCCAGCATTTT
TRBV29-1,few,TRBJ2-3,TRBD2,CSVPGLLITDTQYF,TGCAGCGTCCCGGGACTACTCATCACAGATACGCAGTATTTT
TRBV28,.,TRBJ2-1,.,CASSPTGGGEQFF,TGTGCCAGCAGTCCTACAGGGGGGGGTGAGCAGTTCTTC
TRBV7-3,.,TRBJ2-3,TRBD2,CASSAAAGGFGTQYF,TGTGCCAGCAGCGCCGCCGCGGGAGGGTTTGGTACGCAGTATTTT
TRBV4-2,.,TRBJ1-5,.,CASSQDRGLGQPQHF,TGTGCCAGCAGCCAAGATCGGGGGCTGGGACAGCCCCAGCATTTT
TRBV28,.,TRBJ1-1,.,CASSLFGAEAFF,TGTGCCAGCAGTTTATTTGGGGCGGAAGCTTTCTTT
TRBV19,.,TRBJ1-5,TRBD1,CAFNGDRGNQPQHF,TGTGCCTTCAACGGGGACAGGGGTAATCAGCCCCAGCATTTT
TRBV5-1,.,TRBJ2-3,TRBD1,CASRSEGTGTDTQYF,TGCGCCAGCAGATCGGAAGGGACAGGCACAGATACGCAGTATTTT
TRBV4-3,.,TRBJ2-1,TRBD1,CASSQERTGTVSPHYEQFF,TGCGCCAGCAGCCAAGAAAGGACAGGGACAGTATCCCCTCATTATGAGCAGTTCTTC
TRBV5-4,.,TRBJ2-1,TRBD2,CASSLESGGASEQFF,TGTGCCAGCAGCTTGGAAAGCGGGGGGGCATCTGAGCAGTTCTTC
TRBV5-1,.,TRBJ2-1,TRBD2,CASSLEASGAYNEQFF,TGCGCCAGCAGCTTGGAAGCTAGCGGGGCCTACAATGAGCAGTTCTTC
TRBV6-5,.,TRBJ1-2,.,CASSYSRVGNYGYTF,TGTGCCAGCAGTTACAGCAGGGTGGGGAACTATGGCTACACCTTC
TRBV28,.,TRBJ2-7,.,CASTLQQTYEQYF,TGTGCCAGCACCCTTCAACAGACCTACGAGCAGTACTTC
TRBV7-9,.,TRBJ1-2,.,CASSRDSGDGYTF,TGTGCCAGCAGCCGAGACAGTGGCGATGGCTACACCTTC
TRBV2,.,TRBJ1-5,.,CASTGTPNRPGTQPQHF,TGTGCCAGCACCGGGACACCCAACCGCCCGGGGACCCAGCCCCAGCATTTT